The sequence of this T cell receptor beta chain was determined in a study of blood T cell repertoires in COVID-19. Study-level information: PBMCs, B-cell-depleted T cells, or T cells provided the cDNA or gDNA that made up the material.

Per the original data handling: Estimated nucleated cell counts came from reference gene primer amplification. The repertoire was sequenced with immunoSEQ multiplex PCR; TCRdb's copy has only in-frame clones and lacks some. V and J calls and clone size are copied from that table; D and trimming were computed from the DNA. The sample contains 200,000 to 250,000 clones, roughly 90% of which appear only once. The V gene's germline CDR1 is SGHTA and CDR2 FQGNSA. The CDR3 is 15 amino acids. Unmatched junction bases numbered 7, after V lost 1 base and J lost 5 bases. This TCR derives from a man between 65 and 85 years old with acute or convalescent COVID-19. This rearrangement joins TRBV7-2 to TRBJ1-1; 7 bases align to TRBD1. Sequencing was performed on peripheral blood. CDR3 sequence reads: CASSLGDRVKTEAFF. The CDR3 DNA is TGTGCCAGCAGCTTAGGAGACAGGGTTAAAACTGAAGCTTTCTTT.